This T cell receptor (beta chain) appears in the sequencing data of a study of cytomegalovirus exposure and HLA in healthy donors. TCRdb's copy holds only in-frame clones and misses some; the assay was immunoSEQ multiplex PCR. This table holds 150,000 to 200,000 clones, about 88% found once. This CDR3 comprises 16 residues. Germline CDR1 and CDR2: SGHNT and YYREEE (reference sequence). After removal of 4 bases from V and 4 bases from J, the junction contained 10 bases not matched to a gene. This clonotype was obtained from a woman aged 18-35 years in good health and CMV-seronegative. The chain recombines TRBV5-4 with TRBJ2-3; 9 nucleotides agree with TRBD1. Sequencing was done on a sample of PBMCs. The CDR3 DNA follows: TGTGCCAGCAGCCCCATCCGGGACAGGGATTCAGATACGCAGTATTTT. It encodes CASSPIRDRDSDTQYF.